The rows below give T cell receptor beta chains drawn from one sample of a study of shared clonotypes between healthy human individuals. Method: immunoSEQ multiplex PCR; TCRdb's copy keeps in-frame clones and lacks some. The sample lists a few million clones, around 90% occurring once. Material: naive CD4+ T cells from PBMCs. The receptor set was obtained from a man between 18 and 29 years old in good health. Some clones in this sample may be carry-over from other donors' samples. Both conserved end residues are trimmed from each CDR3. A D gene is named only where the DNA matches it firmly. Size is stated for part of the rows, as once, few or many counts, or as a class when the clone is expanded.

j_call | clone_size | d_call | v_call | cdr3_aa
TRBJ2-5 | NA | TRBD2 | TRBV6-1 | ASSEQGTSPVPQY
TRBJ1-2 | NA | NA | TRBV6-1 | ASNPGGQPDYGYT
TRBJ1-2 | once | TRBD1 | TRBV6-6 | ASSQGQTYGYT
TRBJ2-7 | NA | TRBD1 | TRBV2 | ASRGQGAYEQY
TRBJ1-4 | NA | NA | TRBV27 | ASSSAGTLNEKLF
TRBJ2-3 | NA | TRBD2 | TRBV5-1 | ASSLAPAGITDTQY
TRBJ1-1 | NA | TRBD1 | TRBV28 | ASSTGGTEAF
TRBJ1-1 | NA | NA | TRBV7-2 | ASGGSEAF
TRBJ1-1 | NA | NA | TRBV7-6 | ASSLGRALNTEAF
TRBJ1-5 | NA | NA | TRBV12-1 | ASVLEPQH
TRBJ1-4 | NA | NA | TRBV5-4 | ASSLQGGRNEKLF
TRBJ2-3 | NA | TRBD2 | TRBV6-1 | ASSEAPSGRDTQY
TRBJ2-1 | NA | NA | TRBV7-3 | ASSLKGDNEQF
TRBJ2-1 | NA | NA | TRBV11-2 | ASSTLRGGVGRLYNEQF
TRBJ1-4 | NA | TRBD1 | TRBV15 | ATSRTGAPWEKLF
TRBJ2-1 | NA | TRBD2 | TRBV28 | ASSLFAQRGHNEQF
TRBJ1-1 | NA | NA | TRBV29-1 | SVASGNTEAF
TRBJ1-1 | NA | NA | TRBV20-1 | SARSTEAF
TRBJ2-3 | NA | NA | TRBV7-3 | ASSSGRASRDTQY
TRBJ2-7 | NA | NA | TRBV4-1 | ASSQNKDLTEDEQY
TRBJ1-2 | NA | NA | TRBV4-1 | ASSQVLRGGGYT
TRBJ1-4 | once | TRBD1 | TRBV29-1 | SVNTGGSNEKLF
TRBJ2-2 | NA | NA | TRBV28 | ASSLVLGTSTGELF
TRBJ1-3 | NA | NA | TRBV6-5 | ASSSPGLGNTIY
TRBJ2-3 | NA | NA | TRBV6-6 | ASSYSRVNTQY
TRBJ2-1 | NA | TRBD1 | TRBV5-1 | ASSLFSTGGVYNEQF
TRBJ2-3 | once | NA | TRBV19 | ASSTGRDTQY
TRBJ1-1 | NA | NA | TRBV9 | ASSVAIEGWSEAF
TRBJ2-3 | NA | NA | TRBV7-2 | ASSLSRFSTDTQY
TRBJ1-2 | NA | TRBD1 | TRBV15 | ATSGSDRVNYGYT
TRBJ1-4 | NA | TRBD1 | TRBV9 | ASSSRDRGLEKLF
TRBJ2-5 | few | TRBD2 | TRBV30 | AWKRLGGSETQY
TRBJ2-7 | NA | NA | TRBV5-1 | ASNLILGSTYEQY
TRBJ2-7 | NA | TRBD2 | TRBV7-2 | ASSLGGGSPYEQY
TRBJ2-4 | once | TRBD2 | TRBV2 | ASAGGGNIQY
TRBJ1-1 | NA | NA | TRBV4-1 | ASSQGRASTEAF
TRBJ1-2 | NA | NA | TRBV28 | ASSFRQNYGYT
TRBJ2-2 | NA | TRBD1 | TRBV28 | ASNSDRAGELF
TRBJ1-2 | once | TRBD1 | TRBV19 | ASSSTRGQGYYGYT
TRBJ1-2 | few | NA | TRBV19 | ASSITGGPYGYT
TRBJ1-1 | few | NA | TRBV21-1 | ASSKAGQGDTEAF
TRBJ2-7 | NA | TRBD2 | TRBV5-6 | ASSPPPSGRAFYYEQY
TRBJ2-3 | NA | TRBD2 | TRBV7-9 | ASSRWTGGPGDTQY
TRBJ1-4 | few | NA | TRBV29-1 | SVEDNEKLF
TRBJ2-1 | NA | NA | TRBV7-9 | ASRALGEAHSSYNEQF
TRBJ2-5 | NA | NA | TRBV6-4 | ASSAGAGETQY
TRBJ1-2 | NA | NA | TRBV19 | ASSRRGPANYGYT
TRBJ1-2 | NA | NA | TRBV1 | TSSRVRDREGYT
TRBJ1-1 | once | NA | TRBV28 | ASSLTGRAEAF
TRBJ2-1 | once | TRBD2 | TRBV2 | ASSKGLAGGLGEQF
TRBJ2-3 | NA | TRBD1 | TRBV6-5 | ASRGGSTDTQY
TRBJ2-2 | NA | TRBD2 | TRBV7-9 | ASHGTRAGELF
TRBJ1-2 | NA | TRBD1 | TRBV29-1 | SVVRDSNGYT
TRBJ2-7 | NA | NA | TRBV28 | ASSWANYEQY
TRBJ1-5 | NA | NA | TRBV27 | ASSPQGQPQH
TRBJ1-1 | NA | TRBD1 | TRBV5-6 | ASRLQGVMDTEAF
TRBJ2-2 | NA | TRBD1 | TRBV18 | ASSPQGASSTGELF
TRBJ2-7 | NA | TRBD2 | TRBV5-1 | ASSPLAGAIEQY
TRBJ2-1 | NA | TRBD2 | TRBV4-2 | ASSQPAGGPNNEQF
TRBJ2-4 | NA | TRBD2 | TRBV10-2 | ASSESFGGRAKNIQY